The 6 T cell receptor beta chains below were found in one sample sequenced in a study of T cell repertoires in cytomegalovirus infection. Via MiXCR, TCRdb re-called the reads, giving one row per CDR3 protein. The sample gives 250,000 to 300,000 distinct CDR3 sequences, roughly 24% of which show up once; approximately 14% is in the top ten. The sample comprised PBMCs. The receptors were sampled from a human donor in good health (CMV status not recorded). Some clones in this sample may be carry-over from other donors' samples.

This clonotype was observed at least ten times. The chain has TRBV7-2 and TRBJ1-1, with TRBD1 matching over 10 bases. This CDR3 comprises 14 residues. The germline gives CDR1 SGHTA, CDR2 FQGNSA. Trimming removed 6 bases from V and 4 bases from J; junction bases left unmatched: 5. The CDR3 DNA reads as TGTGCCAGCAGTTTTCGGGACAGGGGCACTGAAGCTTTCTTT. This gives the protein CASSFRDRGTEAFF. The full variable domain, rest sourced from reference TRBV7-2 and TRBJ1-1, is GAGVSQSPSNKVTEKGKDVELRCDPISGHTALYWYRQSLGQGLEFLIYFQGNSAPDKSGLPSDRFSAERTGGSVSTLTIQRTQQEDSAVYLCASSFRDRGTEAFFGQGTRLTVV.

This clonotype was seen a few times. The chain has TRBV6-5 and TRBJ2-3; perhaps TRBD1 as D (6 bases). Germline CDR1 MNHEY, CDR2 SVGAGI. This CDR3 has 14 amino acids. V was clipped by 2 bases and J by 8 bases, with 14 bases between them. In nucleotides, the CDR3 is TGTGCCAGCAGTTACGGGGGCCTACAGGGTACGCAGTATTTT. This codes for CASSYGGLQGTQYF.

This clonotype was picked up many times. This rearrangement joins TRBV7-2 to TRBJ2-4; TRBD1 or TRBD2 may be the D gene (5 bases each). Germline values: CDR1 SGHTA, CDR2 FQGNSA. CDR3 length: 16 amino acids. The V and J ends lost 5 bases and 3 bases respectively, with 17 bases between them. In nucleotides, the CDR3 is TGTGCCAGCAGCAGGGGACCCCAGTCGAGCAAAAACATTCAGTACTTC. Protein: CASSRGPQSSKNIQYF.

The rearrangement uses TRBV27 and TRBJ2-2, with TRBD2 matching 10 bases. The junction had 3 bases not matched to a gene; V was cut back by 1 base and J by 7 bases. Germline-derived CDR1 and CDR2 are MNHEY and SMNVEV (reference sequence). The CDR3 covers 15 residues. Here the CDR3 DNA reads TGTGCCAGCAGTTTATACCTAGCGGGAGACGGGGAGCTGTTTTTT. Amino acid sequence: CASSLYLAGDGELFF.

This clonotype was found many times. V is TRBV11-2 and J is TRBJ2-7; D not resolved. The CDR3 is 11 amino acids. V was pared by 5 bases and J by 7 bases, with 9 bases between. The germline V gene encodes CDR1 SGHAT and CDR2 FQNNGV. The DNA for the CDR3 is TGTGCCAGCAGCCCTGACTGGGAGCAGTACTTC. It is translated as CASSPDWEQYF.

The chain recombines TRBV10-3 with TRBJ2-2, with TRBD1 identical over 7 bases. The CDR3 consists of 17 residues. V gave up 0 bases and J gave up 0 bases; unmatched junction bases: 4. Germline values: CDR1 ENHRY, CDR2 SYGVKD. The CDR3 DNA follows: TGTGCCATCAGTGAGTCCGGACAGGCTTCGAACACCGGGGAGCTGTTTTTT. It yields the protein CAISESGQASNTGELFF.